These 14 T cell receptor beta chains originate from one sample sequenced in a study of beta chain features in type 1 diabetes. Overall study findings and caveats: TCRB CDR3s from Type 1 diabetes patients were moderately but significantly shorter in all four CD4+ subsets.

Which antigens these TCRs recognize remains unknown. Expressed TCRB transcripts were sequenced because the entire RNA isolate underwent reverse transcription. The protocol was immunoSEQ multiplex PCR, while the TCRdb copy is restricted to in-frame clones and leaves out a portion. The sample yields 280,000 or so clones, approximately 16% seen once. Source material: naive CD4+ T cells from blood. The receptor set was obtained from a man between 18 and 35 years old with type 1 diabetes.

This clone was observed a handful of times. The chain employs TRBV19 and TRBJ1-5, with 7 bases fitting TRBD1. V trimming: 6 bases; J trimming: 1 base; junction bases outside the gene matches: 12. The CDR3 spans 17 residues. Germline V gives CDR1 LNHDA, CDR2 SQIVND (reference sequence). The CDR3 is CASSQLWGQSSNQPQHF. Written as DNA, the CDR3 is TGTGCCAGTAGCCAGCTCTGGGGACAGTCCAGCAATCAGCCCCAGCATTTT. Based on the CDR3 plus reference TRBV19 and TRBJ1-5, the full variable domain is DGGITQSPKYLFRKEGQNVTLSCEQNLNHDAMYWYRQDPGQGLRLIYYSQIVNDFQKGDIAEGYSVSREKKESFPLTVTSAQKNPTAFYLCASSQLWGQSSNQPQHFGDGTRLSIL.

This clone came up a few times. The CDR3 sequence is CASSLMEYEQYF. CDR3 nucleotides: TGTGCCAGCAGCCTTATGGAGTACGAGCAGTACTTC. The V gene is TRBV5-4, the J gene TRBJ2-7; no reliable D call. CDR3 length: 12 amino acids. CDR1 is SGHNT and CDR2 is YYREEE in the germline V gene (reference sequence). Trimming cost V 4 bases and J 4 bases, with 9 bases left between them.

The chain recombines TRBV7-7 with TRBJ2-1, with 13 bases lining up with TRBD2. From germline, CDR1 is SSHAT and CDR2 FNYEAQ (reference sequence). Trimming took 5 bases from V and 7 from J; bases not matched to a gene: 2. This CDR3 spans 14 amino acids. For the CDR3, the DNA is TGTGCCAGCAGCCCGGGACTAGCGGGGAATGAGCAGTTCTTC. Protein sequence: CASSPGLAGNEQFF. Filled out from reference TRBV7-7 and TRBJ2-1, the complete variable domain reads GAGVSQSPRYKVTKRGQDVTLRCDPISSHATLYWYQQALGQGPEFLTYFNYEAQPDKSGLPSDRFSAERPEGSISTLTIQRTEQRDSAMYRCASSPGLAGNEQFFGPGTRLTVL.

The chain recombines TRBV19 with TRBJ2-7; D unclear. The germline V gene has CDR1 LNHDA and CDR2 SQIVND (reference sequence). Trimming removed 1 base from V and 2 bases from J, with 9 bases in between. CDR3 length: 14 amino acids. The CDR3 is CASSIGGSTYEQYF. The CDR3 coding sequence is TGTGCCAGTAGTATAGGAGGATCCACCTACGAGCAGTACTTC.

The chain employs TRBV2 and TRBJ1-2, with D unresolved. The germline V gene has CDR1 SNHLY and CDR2 FYNNEI. This CDR3 is built from 13 residues. V was cut by 6 bases and J by 3 bases, with 11 bases left in between. The CDR3 coding sequence is TGTGCCAGCAGAATTGAGGAATACTATGGCTACACCTTC. This codes for CASRIEEYYGYTF.

The CDR3 loop is CASSLNPNTEAFF. For the CDR3, the DNA is TGTGCCAGCAGCTTGAATCCTAACACTGAAGCTTTCTTT. The chain joins TRBV5-6 to TRBJ1-1, with D hard to call. V lost 1 base and J lost 2, with 6 bases in between. CDR3 size: 13 residues. Germline CDR1 SGHDT, CDR2 YYEEEE. Filled out from reference TRBV5-6 and TRBJ1-1, the complete variable domain reads DAGVTQSPTHLIKTRGQQVTLRCSPKSGHDTVSWYQQALGQGPQFIFQYYEEEERQRGNFPDRFSGHQFPNYSSELNVNALLLGDSALYLCASSLNPNTEAFFGQGTRLTVV.

This clone appeared a few times. This chain joins TRBV5-4 and TRBJ2-7; D gene ambiguous. The CDR3 has 16 amino acids. V was trimmed by 0 bases and J by 4 bases, leaving 17 bases between them. Germline V lookup: CDR1 SGHNT, CDR2 YYREEE (reference sequence). CDR3 nucleotides: TGTGCCAGCAGCTTGGACCCCGTTAAATACGGGTACGAGCAGTACTTC. It specifies CASSLDPVKYGYEQYF.

The chain recombines TRBV27 with TRBJ1-2, with 8 nucleotides matching TRBD1. The length of the CDR3 is 15 residues. CDR1 is MNHEY, CDR2 SMNVEV, per germline (reference sequence). Germline trimming cut 4 bases from V and 4 bases from J; bases unmatched to any gene: 8. The CDR3 DNA sequence: TGTGCCAGCAGTTACAGGGGGGGCAGGAGCTATGGCTACACCTTC. Protein: CASSYRGGRSYGYTF.

The chain is built from TRBV15 and TRBJ2-3; weak D call: TRBD1 (5 bases). V lost 5 bases and J 2 bases, leaving 8 bases between the germline ends. The V gene's germline CDR1 is LNHNV and CDR2 YYDKDF (reference sequence). The CDR3 loop spans 13 amino acids. CDR3 residues: CATSSGLTDTQYF. The CDR3 DNA follows: TGTGCCACCAGCTCAGGGCTCACAGATACGCAGTATTTT. Drawing the rest from reference TRBV15 and TRBJ2-3, the complete variable domain is DAMVIQNPRYQVTQFGKPVTLSCSQTLNHNVMYWYQQKSSQAPKLLFHYYDKDFNNEADTPDNFQSRRPNTSFCFLDIRSPGLGDTAMYLCATSSGLTDTQYFGPGTRLTVL.

The chain has TRBV6-4 and TRBJ1-2; a weak D match, TRBD1 (5 bases). CDR3 size: 15 residues. The V end was cut by 5 bases, the J end by 4 bases, with 17 bases between. Germline CDR1 is MRHNA and CDR2 is SNTAGT. CDR3 in amino acids: CASSPGAASVYGYTF. The DNA for the CDR3 is TGTGCCAGCAGTCCTGGGGCCGCCAGTGTCTATGGCTACACCTTC.

This clone was recorded a few times. The rearrangement uses TRBV19 and TRBJ2-1, with a weak D call TRBD2 (7 bases). This CDR3 spans 14 amino acids. Germline-derived CDR1 and CDR2 are LNHDA and SQIVND (reference sequence). Trimming removed 8 bases from V and 0 bases from J, with 11 bases in between. CDR3 amino acids: CASGGGRSYNEQFF. The CDR3 DNA sequence: TGTGCCAGTGGGGGGGGCCGCTCCTACAATGAGCAGTTCTTC.

J is TRBJ2-7 and V is TRBV28; 9 bases match TRBD2. Looked up from germline, CDR1 is MDHEN and CDR2 is SYDVKM. CDR3 length equals 14 residues. V was pared by 3 bases and J by 4 bases, with 4 bases of the junction left unmatched. The CDR3 loop is CASSLGSGRYEQYF. The CDR3 coding sequence is TGTGCCAGCAGTTTGGGTAGCGGGAGATACGAGCAGTACTTC.

The chain joins TRBV2 to TRBJ2-7; 7 nucleotides agree with TRBD1. The CDR3 totals 17 residues. J was trimmed by 2 bases and V by 6 bases; bases with no gene match: 16. Germline CDR1 reads SNHLY; CDR2 reads FYNNEI. In nucleotides, the CDR3 is TGTGCCAGCAGCCTCCCGGTTGTCCACAGGGGTACCTACGAGCAGTACTTC. As protein: CASSLPVVHRGTYEQYF. The entire variable domain, with the rest obtained from reference TRBV2 and TRBJ2-7, is as follows: EPEVTQTPSHQVTQMGQEVILRCVPISNHLYFYWYRQILGQKVEFLVSFYNNEISEKSEIFDDQFSVERPDGSNFTLKIRSTKLEDSAMYFCASSLPVVHRGTYEQYFGPGTRLTVT.

Only a few counts were recorded for this clone. The V and J genes are TRBV10-3 and TRBJ2-1; possibly TRBD2 for D (6 bases). V was cut by 3 bases and J by 9 bases, with 12 bases left in between. Per germline, CDR1 ENHRY and CDR2 SYGVKD. The CDR3 has 13 residues. The CDR3 sequence is CAISETSYSEQFF. DNA of the CDR3: TGTGCCATCAGTGAAACTAGCTATAGTGAGCAGTTCTTC.